This record looks at one T cell receptor (beta chain) sequence and its context. Its antigen is unidentified. This sample stems from a study of T cell responses to AZD1222 COVID-19 vaccine. General study points: CD4 TCRs covered the whole spike, strongest at regions 160-218 and 743-854. Seropositive status at baseline applied to only 6 or 7 AZD1222 recipients. The study found Spike-specific TCR breadth and depth rose after two AZD1222 doses. The donor cohort was predominantly white British with a female majority, and clonal diversity may have been underestimated.

Produced via immunoSEQ multiplex PCR; TCRdb's table is partial and in-frame only. The sample contains 150,000 or so clones, roughly 92% of which appear only once. This CDR3 is 12 amino acids long. CDR1 LGHDT and CDR2 YNNKEL come from the germline V gene (reference sequence). V was pared by 1 base and J by 7 bases, with 5 bases between. The rearrangement links TRBV3-1 (or the pseudogene TRBV3-2) to TRBJ1-3; D gene unclear. The receptor was derived from an adult who received the AZD1222 COVID-19 vaccine. Sequenced material: peripheral blood, taken 28 days after the second AZD1222 dose. For the CDR3, the DNA is TGTGCCAGCAGCCAAGGTGGCAACACCATATATTTT. The encoded protein is CASSQGGNTIYF.